The 9 T cell receptor beta chains given below trace back to one sample, sequenced in a study of cytomegalovirus exposure and HLA in healthy donors. Both 60 Vbeta primers and 13 Jbeta primers went into the PCR. TCRdb's copy holds only in-frame clones and misses some; the assay was immunoSEQ multiplex PCR. Of around 150,000 clones in the sample, roughly 79% were seen once. The sequenced sample consisted of PBMCs. The receptors originated from a male donor in good health and CMV-seropositive.

The chain is built from TRBV29-1 and TRBJ1-2; D gene ambiguous. V was clipped by 4 bases and J by 8 bases, with 23 bases between them. This CDR3 region has 15 residues. The V gene's germline CDR1 is SQVTM and CDR2 ANQGSEA. In DNA form, the CDR3 reads TGCAGCGTTGGGGGAAGAGGGCAGTCGGTACGCGGCTACACCTTC. Its translation: CSVGGRGQSVRGYTF.

The CDR3: CASSLGGVNEQFF. The CDR3, as DNA: TGTGCCAGCAGCTTAGGGGGGGTTAATGAGCAGTTCTTC. This chain joins TRBV2 and TRBJ2-1, with D possibly matching TRBD2 (7 bases). The CDR3 is 13 residues long. CDR1 and CDR2 (germline): SNHLY, FYNNEI. V lost 6 bases and J 7 bases, leaving 13 bases between the germline ends.

This clone was detected only once. The chain recombines TRBV4-1 with TRBJ2-7; 8 nucleotides align to TRBD2. The CDR3 is 15 amino acids. V lost 2 bases and J lost 5; bases outside the gene matches: 8. Germline V gene data show CDR1 as MGHRA and CDR2 as YSYEKL. CDR3 in DNA: TGCGCCAGCAGCCAACCCGGGACTAGTAGCCACGAGCAGTACTTC. It specifies CASSQPGTSSHEQYF.

There are a few counts of this clone. This chain connects TRBV14 to TRBJ1-1, with no clear D. Germline V gives CDR1 SGHDN, CDR2 FVKESK. Deletions cut 6 bases from V and 1 base from J, with 9 bases between. CDR3 length: 13 amino acids. CDR3 region: CASSATGNTEAFF. CDR3 nucleotides: TGTGCCAGCAGTGCAACGGGGAACACTGAAGCTTTCTTT.

The CDR3 loop is CASSSDRVTEAFF. CDR3 nucleotides: TGTGCCAGTAGTTCGGACAGGGTCACTGAAGCTTTCTTT. This chain connects TRBV19 to TRBJ1-1; 8 nucleotides line up with TRBD1. The CDR3 contains 13 residues. The germline V gene encodes CDR1 LNHDA and CDR2 SQIVND (reference sequence). V was pared by 5 bases and J by 4 bases, with 3 bases of the junction left unmatched.

This clone was recorded once. J is TRBJ1-4 and V is TRBV2; a weak D match, TRBD1 (5 bases). The V end lost 7 bases, the J end lost 5 bases, and 17 bases lay between the germline ends. Germline CDR1 SNHLY, CDR2 FYNNEI. The CDR3 sequence is 15 residues long. The CDR3 spells CASTDQGLRNEKLFF. The CDR3 DNA sequence: TGTGCCAGCACCGACCAGGGACTGAGGAATGAAAAACTGTTTTTT.

This clone was detected only a few times. The J gene is TRBJ1-1, the V gene TRBV6-1, with 8 positions matching TRBD1. Trimming at V came to 5 bases and at J to 11 bases, leaving 10 bases not matched to a gene. This CDR3 region has 13 residues. CDR1 and CDR2 from the germline V gene are MNHNS and SASEGT. CDR3 in amino acids: CASSPRTGWNAFF. The CDR3 coding sequence is TGTGCCAGCAGTCCCAGGACAGGGTGGAATGCTTTCTTT.

The chain uses TRBV30 and TRBJ1-1, with 7 bases identical to TRBD1. There are 15 residues in the CDR3. Looked up from germline, CDR1 is GTSNPN and CDR2 is SVGIG (reference sequence). The trim removed 0 bases at V and 6 bases at J, leaving 10 bases unmatched. CDR3 region: CAWSVRLSQGSEAFF. The DNA of the CDR3 is TGTGCCTGGAGTGTACGATTATCACAGGGGTCTGAAGCTTTCTTT.

A single count supports this clone. The V call is TRBV5-4, the J call TRBJ2-7; TRBD2 might be the D (5 bases). V shed 4 bases and J shed 3 bases, with 14 bases lying between them. Germline V gives CDR1 SGHNT, CDR2 YYREEE (reference sequence). This CDR3 has 14 residues. CDR3 coding DNA: TGTGCCAGCAGCGCAGGACTGGGAGACTACGAGCAGTACTTC. Its protein is CASSAGLGDYEQYF.